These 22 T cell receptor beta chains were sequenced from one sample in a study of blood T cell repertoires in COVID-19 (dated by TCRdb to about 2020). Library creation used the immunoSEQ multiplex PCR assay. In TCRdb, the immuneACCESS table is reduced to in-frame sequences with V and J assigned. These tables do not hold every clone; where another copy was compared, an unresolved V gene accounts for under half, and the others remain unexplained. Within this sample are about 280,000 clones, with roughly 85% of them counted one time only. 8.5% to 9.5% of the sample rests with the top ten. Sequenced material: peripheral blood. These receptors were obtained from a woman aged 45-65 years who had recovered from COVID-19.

Here the CDR3 reads CASSAGTGLYNEQFF. For the CDR3, the DNA is TGTGCCAGCAGTGCCGGGACAGGCCTCTACAATGAGCAGTTCTTC. J is TRBJ2-1 and V is TRBV2, with 8 bases lining up with TRBD1. This CDR3 spans 15 amino acids. The V gene end was trimmed by 4 bases and the J gene end by 3 bases; junction bases not matched to a gene: 5. Germline V lookup: CDR1 SNHLY, CDR2 FYNNEI. Full variable domain (outside the CDR3, taken from reference TRBV2 and TRBJ2-1): EPEVTQTPSHQVTQMGQEVILRCVPISNHLYFYWYRQILGQKVEFLVSFYNNEISEKSEIFDDQFSVERPDGSNFTLKIRSTKLEDSAMYFCASSAGTGLYNEQFFGPGTRLTVL.

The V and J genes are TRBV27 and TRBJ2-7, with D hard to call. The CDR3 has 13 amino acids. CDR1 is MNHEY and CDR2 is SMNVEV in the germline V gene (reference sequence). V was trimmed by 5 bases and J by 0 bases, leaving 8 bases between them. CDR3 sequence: CASSPPSSYEQYF. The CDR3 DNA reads TGTGCCAGCAGTCCCCCGTCCTCCTACGAGCAGTACTTC.

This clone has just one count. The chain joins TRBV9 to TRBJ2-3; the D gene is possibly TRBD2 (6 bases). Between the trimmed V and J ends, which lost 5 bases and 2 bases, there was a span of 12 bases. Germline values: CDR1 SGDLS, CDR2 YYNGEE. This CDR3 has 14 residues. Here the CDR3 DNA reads TGTGCCAGCAGGCCCGGGAGTAACACAGATACGCAGTATTTT. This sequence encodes CASRPGSNTDTQYF. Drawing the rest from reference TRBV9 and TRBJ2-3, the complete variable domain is DSGVTQTPKHLITATGQRVTLRCSPRSGDLSVYWYQQSLDQGLQFLIQYYNGEERAKGNILERFSAQQFPDLHSELNLSSLELGDSALYFCASRPGSNTDTQYFGPGTRLTVL.

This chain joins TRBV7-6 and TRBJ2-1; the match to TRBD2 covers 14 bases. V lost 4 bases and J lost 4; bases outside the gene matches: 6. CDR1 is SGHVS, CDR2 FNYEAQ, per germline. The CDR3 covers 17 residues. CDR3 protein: CASSSTSGGVAYNEQFF. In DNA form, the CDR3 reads TGTGCCAGCAGCTCGACTAGCGGGGGGGTGGCGTACAATGAGCAGTTCTTC. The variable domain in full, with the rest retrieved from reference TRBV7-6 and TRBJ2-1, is GAGVSQSPRYKVTKRGQDVALRCDPISGHVSLYWYRQALGQGPEFLTYFNYEAQQDKSGLPNDRFSAERPEGSISTLTIQRTEQRDSAMYRCASSSTSGGVAYNEQFFGPGTRLTVL.

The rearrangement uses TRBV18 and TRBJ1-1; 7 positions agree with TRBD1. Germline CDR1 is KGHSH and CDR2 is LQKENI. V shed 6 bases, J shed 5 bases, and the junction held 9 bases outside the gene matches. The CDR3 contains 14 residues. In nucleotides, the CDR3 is TGTGCCAGCTCCCGACCCCAGGGGGATACTGAAGCTTTCTTT. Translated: CASSRPQGDTEAFF.

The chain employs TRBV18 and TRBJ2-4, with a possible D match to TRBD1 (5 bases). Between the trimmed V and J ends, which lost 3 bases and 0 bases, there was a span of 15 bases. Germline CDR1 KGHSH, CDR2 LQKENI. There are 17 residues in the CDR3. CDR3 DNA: TGTGCCAGCTCACCGTCGGCGGCAGGGCTAGCCAAAAACATTCAGTACTTC. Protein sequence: CASSPSAAGLAKNIQYF.

The CDR3 region has the DNA TGCAGCGTTGGAGGGACAGGGCTCAGCCATGGCTACACCTTC. Its translation: CSVGGTGLSHGYTF. The V and J genes are TRBV29-1 and TRBJ1-2; 9 nucleotides line up with TRBD1. The CDR3 spans 14 residues. The germline CDR1 and CDR2 sequences are SQVTM and ANQGSEA. The trim removed 4 bases at V and 6 bases at J, leaving 9 bases unmatched. The variable domain in full, with the rest retrieved from reference TRBV29-1 and TRBJ1-2, is SAVISQKPSRDICQRGTSLTIQCQVDSQVTMMFWYRQQPGQSLTLIATANQGSEATYESGFVIDKFPISRPNLTFSTLTVSNMSPEDSSIYLCSVGGTGLSHGYTFGSGTRLTVV.

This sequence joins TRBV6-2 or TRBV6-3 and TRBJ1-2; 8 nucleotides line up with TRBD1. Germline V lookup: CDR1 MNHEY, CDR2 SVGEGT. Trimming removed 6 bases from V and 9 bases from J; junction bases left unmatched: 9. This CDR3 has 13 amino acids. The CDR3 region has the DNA TGTGCCAGCAGCCGTACGACAGGGGCAAGCTACACCTTC. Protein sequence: CASSRTTGASYTF.

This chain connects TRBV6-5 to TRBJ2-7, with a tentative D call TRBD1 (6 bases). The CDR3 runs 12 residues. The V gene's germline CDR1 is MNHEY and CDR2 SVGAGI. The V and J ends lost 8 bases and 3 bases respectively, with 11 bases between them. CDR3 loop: CASGGQVYEQYF. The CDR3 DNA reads TGTGCCAGCGGGGGACAAGTCTACGAGCAGTACTTC.

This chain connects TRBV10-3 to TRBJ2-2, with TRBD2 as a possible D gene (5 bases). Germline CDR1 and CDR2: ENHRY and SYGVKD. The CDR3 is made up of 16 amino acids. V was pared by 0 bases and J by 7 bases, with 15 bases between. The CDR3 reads CAISESSPGNGGELFF. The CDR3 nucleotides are TGTGCCATCAGTGAGTCTTCCCCCGGGAATGGCGGGGAGCTGTTTTTT.

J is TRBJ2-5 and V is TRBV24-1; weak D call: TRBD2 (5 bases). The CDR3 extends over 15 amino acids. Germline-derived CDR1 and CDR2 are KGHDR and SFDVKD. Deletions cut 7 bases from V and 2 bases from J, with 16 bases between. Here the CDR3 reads CATSPNSEGQETQYF. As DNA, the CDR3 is TGTGCCACCAGCCCGAACTCAGAGGGTCAAGAGACCCAGTACTTC.

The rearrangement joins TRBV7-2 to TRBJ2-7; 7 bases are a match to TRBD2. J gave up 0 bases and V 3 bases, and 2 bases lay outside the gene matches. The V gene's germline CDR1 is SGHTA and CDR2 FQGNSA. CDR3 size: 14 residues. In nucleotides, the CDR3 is TGTGCCAGCAGCTTCTCTAGCGGCTCCTACGAGCAGTACTTC. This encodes CASSFSSGSYEQYF.

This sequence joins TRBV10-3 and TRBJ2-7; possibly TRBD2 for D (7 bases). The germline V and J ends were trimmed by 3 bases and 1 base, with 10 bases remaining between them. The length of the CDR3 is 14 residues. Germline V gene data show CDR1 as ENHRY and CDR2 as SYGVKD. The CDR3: CAISDGGASYEQYF. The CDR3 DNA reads TGTGCCATCAGTGATGGGGGGGCTTCCTACGAGCAGTACTTC.

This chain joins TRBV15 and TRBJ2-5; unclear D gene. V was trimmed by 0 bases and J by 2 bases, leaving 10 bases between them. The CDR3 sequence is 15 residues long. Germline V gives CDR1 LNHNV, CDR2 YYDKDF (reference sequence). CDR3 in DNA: TGTGCCACCAGCAGAGATCCCCAACAGCAAGAGACCCAGTACTTC. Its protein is CATSRDPQQQETQYF.

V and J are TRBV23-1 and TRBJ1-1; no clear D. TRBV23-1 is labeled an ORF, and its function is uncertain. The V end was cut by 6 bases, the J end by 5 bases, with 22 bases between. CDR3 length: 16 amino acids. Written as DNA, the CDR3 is TGCGCCAGCAGAAATGTTATACAGCGGAAGGAGACTGAAGCTTTCTTT. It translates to CASRNVIQRKETEAFF.

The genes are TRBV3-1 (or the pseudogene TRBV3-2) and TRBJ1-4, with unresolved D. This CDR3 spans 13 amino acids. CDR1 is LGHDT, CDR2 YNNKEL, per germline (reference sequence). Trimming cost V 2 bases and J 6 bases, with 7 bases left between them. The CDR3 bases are TGTGCCAGCAGCCAACAGGTAGATGAAAAACTGTTTTTT. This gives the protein CASSQQVDEKLFF.

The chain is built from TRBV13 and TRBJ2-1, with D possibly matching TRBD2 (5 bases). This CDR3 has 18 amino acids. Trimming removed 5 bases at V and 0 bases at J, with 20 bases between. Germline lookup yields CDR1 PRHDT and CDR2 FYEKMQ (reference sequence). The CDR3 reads CASSTFDYRPSSYNEQFF. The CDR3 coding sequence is TGTGCCAGCAGCACCTTTGACTACAGACCAAGCTCCTACAATGAGCAGTTCTTC.

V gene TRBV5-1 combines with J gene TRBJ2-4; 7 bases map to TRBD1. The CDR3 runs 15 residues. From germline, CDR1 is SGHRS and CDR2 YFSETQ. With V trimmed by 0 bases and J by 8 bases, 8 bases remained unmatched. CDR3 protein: CASSLGDRSTDIQYF. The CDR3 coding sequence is TGCGCCAGCAGCTTGGGGGACAGATCTACAGACATTCAGTACTTC.

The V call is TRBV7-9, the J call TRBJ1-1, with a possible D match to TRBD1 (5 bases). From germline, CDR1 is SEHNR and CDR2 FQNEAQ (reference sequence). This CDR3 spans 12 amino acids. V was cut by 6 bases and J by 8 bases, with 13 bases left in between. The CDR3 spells CASSGRDVEAFF. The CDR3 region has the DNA TGTGCCAGCAGTGGGAGGGACGTAGAAGCTTTCTTT.

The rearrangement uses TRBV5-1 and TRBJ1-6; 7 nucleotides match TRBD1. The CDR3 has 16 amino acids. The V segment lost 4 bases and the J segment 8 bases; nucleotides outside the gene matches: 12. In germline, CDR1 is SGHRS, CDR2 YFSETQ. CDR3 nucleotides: TGCGCCAGCAGCACCGGACAGGACAACTTGGATTCACCCCTCCACTTT. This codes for CASSTGQDNLDSPLHF.

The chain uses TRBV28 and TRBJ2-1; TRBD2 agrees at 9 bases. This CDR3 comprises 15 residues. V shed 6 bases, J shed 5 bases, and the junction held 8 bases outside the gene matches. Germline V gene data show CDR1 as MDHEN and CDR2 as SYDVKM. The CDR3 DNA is TGTGCCAGCAGACCCCCCGGGACTAGCCACAATGAGCAGTTCTTC. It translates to CASRPPGTSHNEQFF.

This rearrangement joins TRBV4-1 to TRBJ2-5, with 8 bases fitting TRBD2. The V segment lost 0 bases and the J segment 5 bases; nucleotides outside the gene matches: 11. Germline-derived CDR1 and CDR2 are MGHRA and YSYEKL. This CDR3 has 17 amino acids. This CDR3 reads CASSQEKRGNVPETQYF. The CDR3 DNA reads TGCGCCAGCAGCCAAGAAAAGCGGGGGAACGTCCCGGAGACCCAGTACTTC.